This TCR beta chain appears in the sequencing data of a study of blood T cell repertoires in COVID-19. About the study: Donors in the United States, Italy and Spain gave samples during acute or convalescent COVID-19.

This clone was observed a few times. Assay: immunoSEQ multiplex PCR; the TCRdb copy retains only in-frame clones and omits some. The sample carries 270,000 or so clones, roughly 88% recorded once. Sequenced sample: PBMCs or T cells enriched from blood (not recorded which). The origin of this receptor is a woman between 40 and 50 years old with acute COVID-19.

The CDR3 reads CAWSVRVGSSYNSPLHF. CDR3 in DNA: TGTGCCTGGAGTGTAAGGGTAGGGAGCTCCTATAATTCACCCCTCCACTTT. The chain is built from TRBV30 and TRBJ1-6, with unresolved D. Between the trimmed V and J ends, which lost 0 bases and 0 bases, there was a span of 12 bases. The CDR3 totals 17 residues. Germline V lookup: CDR1 GTSNPN, CDR2 SVGIG (reference sequence).